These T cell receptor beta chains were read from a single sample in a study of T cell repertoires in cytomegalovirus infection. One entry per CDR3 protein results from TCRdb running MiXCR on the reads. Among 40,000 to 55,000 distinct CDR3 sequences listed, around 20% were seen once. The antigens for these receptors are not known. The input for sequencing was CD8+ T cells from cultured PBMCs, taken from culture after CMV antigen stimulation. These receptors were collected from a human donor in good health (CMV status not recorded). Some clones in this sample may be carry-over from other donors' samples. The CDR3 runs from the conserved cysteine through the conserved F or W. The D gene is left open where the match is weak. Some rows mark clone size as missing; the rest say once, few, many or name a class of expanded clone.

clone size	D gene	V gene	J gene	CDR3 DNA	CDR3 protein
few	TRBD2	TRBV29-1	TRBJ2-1	TGCAGCGTTGACCAGGGGACTAGCGGGAATCGGAATGAGCAGTTCTTC	CSVDQGTSGNRNEQFF
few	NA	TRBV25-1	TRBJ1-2	TGTGCCAGCAGTGAATCTCGGGGCAACTATGGCTACACCTTC	CASSESRGNYGYTF
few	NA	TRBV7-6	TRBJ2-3	TGTGCCAGCAGCTCCAGACAGCCTAGCACAGATACGCAGTATTTT	CASSSRQPSTDTQYF
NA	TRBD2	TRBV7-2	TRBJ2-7	TGTGCCAGCAGCCGCGGGGGGGCCGCCTACGAGCAGTACTTC	CASSRGGAAYEQYF
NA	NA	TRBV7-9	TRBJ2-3	TGTGCCAGCAGCCCTCGGGACACCCGGACTACAGATACGCAGTATTTT	CASSPRDTRTTDTQYF
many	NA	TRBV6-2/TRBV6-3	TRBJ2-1	TGTGCCAGCAGTTACCTAGCGCGGGATGATGAGCAGTTCTTC	CASSYLARDDEQFF
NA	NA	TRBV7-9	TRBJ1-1	TGTGCCAGCAGCAAGGATATTGCTTTCTTT	CASSKDIAFF
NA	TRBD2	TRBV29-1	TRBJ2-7	TGCAGCGTTGAAACGGGGAGGGGTCGCTACGAGCAGTACTTC	CSVETGRGRYEQYF
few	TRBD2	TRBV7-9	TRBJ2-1	TGTGCCAGCATAGGCGGGGGTAAATGGGAGCAGTTCTTC	CASIGGGKWEQFF
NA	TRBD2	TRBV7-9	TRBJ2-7	TGTGCCAGCAGCTTACGGGACTACCACTACGAGCAGTACTTC	CASSLRDYHYEQYF
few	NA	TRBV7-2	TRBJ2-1	TGTGCCAGCAGCTTAGGGATTGGCAATGAGCAGTTCTTC	CASSLGIGNEQFF
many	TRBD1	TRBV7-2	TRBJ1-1	TGTGCCAGCAGCTTCAAGACAGGGCGGGTCACTGAAGCTTTCTTT	CASSFKTGRVTEAFF
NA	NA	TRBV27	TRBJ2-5	TGTGCCAGTTCCAGGGTGGTACAAGAGACCCAGTACTTC	CASSRVVQETQYF
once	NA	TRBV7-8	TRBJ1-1	TGTGCCAGCAGCCCCAAGGGGGACGGGGGGGACACTGAAGCTTTCTTT	CASSPKGDGGDTEAFF
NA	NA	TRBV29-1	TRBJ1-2	TGCAGCGTTGACACGGTCTGGGATGGCTACACCTTC	CSVDTVWDGYTF
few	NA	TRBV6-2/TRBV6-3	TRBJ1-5	TGTGCCAGCAGTTACTCTTTCGACGTGCCTCAGCCCCAGCATTTT	CASSYSFDVPQPQHF
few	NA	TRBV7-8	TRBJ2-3	TGTGCCAGCAGCTTAGCCAGGCCCGGACCCGTCACAGATACGCAGTATTTT	CASSLARPGPVTDTQYF
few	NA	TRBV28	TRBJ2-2	TGTGCCACCCAGGGCCGCGGGGGCTTTCGGGAGCTGTTTTTT	CATQGRGGFRELFF
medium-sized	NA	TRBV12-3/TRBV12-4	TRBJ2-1	TGTGCCAGCTCGGGGGGGACAGGGCCCTACAATGAGCAGTTCTTC	CASSGGTGPYNEQFF
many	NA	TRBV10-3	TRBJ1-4	TGTGCCATCAGTGAGTCACAGTTACCTAATGAAAAACTGTTTTTT	CAISESQLPNEKLFF
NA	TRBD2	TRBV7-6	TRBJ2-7	TGTGCCAGCAGCTCACTCGGGACTAGCGGGAGGGAGCAGTACTTC	CASSSLGTSGREQYF
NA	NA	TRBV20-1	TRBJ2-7	TGCAGTGCTAGAGATAGAGCCGGGCGGGGTCCCTACGAGCAGTACTTC	CSARDRAGRGPYEQYF
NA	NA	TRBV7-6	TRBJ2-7	TGTGCCAGCAGCTTAGAACTAGTCCCGGGCCACGAGCAGTACTTC	CASSLELVPGHEQYF
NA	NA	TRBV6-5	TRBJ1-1	TGTGCCAGCAGTTACAACGTCCCCGGGCCTGAAGCTTTCTTT	CASSYNVPGPEAFF
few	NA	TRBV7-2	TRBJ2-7	TGTGCCAGCAGCTTAGCGCTAGCCCCCTACGAGCAGTACTTC	CASSLALAPYEQYF
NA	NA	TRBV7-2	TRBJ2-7	TGTGCCAGCAGCTTAGTAGCGGAAAGCTCCTACGAGCAGTACTTC	CASSLVAESSYEQYF
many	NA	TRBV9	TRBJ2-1	TGTGCCAGCAGCGTAGCAGAGGGGCCAAGGAAGCAGTTCTTC	CASSVAEGPRKQFF
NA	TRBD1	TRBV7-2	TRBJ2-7	TGTGCCAGCAGCTTAGGATCAGGGGGCGTATACGAGCAGTACTTC	CASSLGSGGVYEQYF
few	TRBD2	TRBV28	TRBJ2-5	TGTGCCAGCAGTTTCTCAACTAGCGGGAGTGAGACCCAGTACTTC	CASSFSTSGSETQYF
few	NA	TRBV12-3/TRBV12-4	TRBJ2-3	TGTGCCAGCAGTTTTAGGGATACGCAGTATTTT	CASSFRDTQYF
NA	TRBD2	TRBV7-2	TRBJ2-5	TGTGCCAGCAGCCCCCGGACTAGCGGGGGGCCGCGAGAGACCCAGTACTTC	CASSPRTSGGPRETQYF
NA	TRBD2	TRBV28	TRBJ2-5	TGTGCCAGCAGTATCAGCGGGGGGGCGGAGACCCAGTACTTC	CASSISGGAETQYF
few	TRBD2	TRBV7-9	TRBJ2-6	TGTGCCAGCAGCTCCACGGGTAGCGGGACTCCGCTCTCGGCCAACGTCCTGACTTTC	CASSSTGSGTPLSANVLTF
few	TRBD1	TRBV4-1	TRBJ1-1	TGCGCCAGCAGCCAAGTTTACGACAGGGCGACTGAAGCTTTCTTT	CASSQVYDRATEAFF
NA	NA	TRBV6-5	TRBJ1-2	TGTGCCAGCAGTTTCCTCTCAAGGGCCAGGGCTCATGGCTACACCTTC	CASSFLSRARAHGYTF
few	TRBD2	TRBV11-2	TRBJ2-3	TGTGCCAGCAGGCGAGCGGGGGGGCCTATAGATACGCAGTATTTT	CASRRAGGPIDTQYF
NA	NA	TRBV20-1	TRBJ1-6	TGCAGTGCTAGAGATCCCCCCGACAGGAGCTCCTATAATTCACCCCTCCACTTT	CSARDPPDRSSYNSPLHF
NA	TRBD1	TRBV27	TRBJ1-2	TGTGCCAGCAGTTCGACGGGGACAGCCTACTATGGCTACACCTTC	CASSSTGTAYYGYTF
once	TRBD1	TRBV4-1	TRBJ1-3	TGCGCCAGCAGCCCACCTACAGGGGCTGGAAACACCATATATTTT	CASSPPTGAGNTIYF
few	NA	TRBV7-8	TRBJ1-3	TGTGCCAGCAGCGGAAACACCATATATTTT	CASSGNTIYF
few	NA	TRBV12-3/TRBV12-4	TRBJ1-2	TGTGCCAGCAACCGGGTGGGCAGATATGGCTACACCTTC	CASNRVGRYGYTF
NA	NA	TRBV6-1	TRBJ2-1	TGTGCCAGCAGCCCCGAAGTGGGGGCCTACAATGAGCAGTTCTTC	CASSPEVGAYNEQFF
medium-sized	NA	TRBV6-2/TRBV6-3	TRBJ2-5	TGTGCCAGCAGCCCTCTGACGGCCCTGGAGACCCAGTACTTC	CASSPLTALETQYF
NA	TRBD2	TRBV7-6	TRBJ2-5	TGTGCCAGCAGCTTAGTCGGGACTAGCGGGAGGGCCCTCCCAGGGGAGACCCAGTACTTC	CASSLVGTSGRALPGETQYF
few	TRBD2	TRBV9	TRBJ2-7	TGTGCCAGCAGCGCCCGGAGCGGGGGTCCCTACGAGCAGTACTTC	CASSARSGGPYEQYF
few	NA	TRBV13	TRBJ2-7	TGTGCCAGCAGCTTAGGGACGGCAATTGGGGGCCTACGGGAGCAGTACTTC	CASSLGTAIGGLREQYF